The rows below give T cell receptor beta chains drawn from one sample of a study of OX40 agonist ivuxolimab in advanced cancers. The repertoire was sequenced with immunoSEQ multiplex PCR; TCRdb's copy has only in-frame clones and lacks some. The table includes almost 80,000 clones, 84% detected once. Sequencing used CD4+ or CD8+ T cells sorted from blood, obtained in a trial of the OX40 agonist ivuxolimab. The receptors stem from an adult with an advanced solid tumor such as melanoma, head and neck, liver or kidney cancer. CDR3s include the opening cysteine and the closing phenylalanine or tryptophan. Each record gives: V gene, D gene, J gene, CDR3 protein. The D gene is left open where the match is weak.

TRBV4-3,TRBD2,TRBJ2-1,CASSSRAGDGEQFF
TRBV5-8,.,TRBJ2-2,CASTGRRDNTGELFF
TRBV7-9,TRBD2,TRBJ2-1,CASSSPQREGLYEQFF
TRBV11-2,.,TRBJ2-7,CASSLVPQASYEQYF
TRBV5-4,.,TRBJ1-2,CASSLDWGARGYTF
TRBV19,TRBD1,TRBJ1-4,CASSMVGTGNEKLFF
TRBV19,.,TRBJ1-1,CASSIARRTEAFF
TRBV6-5,TRBD1,TRBJ1-5,CASSSPTGYSNQPQHF
TRBV25-1,TRBD1,TRBJ2-5,CASSGQGKWETQYF
TRBV4-3,.,TRBJ1-4,CASSQDLRFGSGREKLFF
TRBV2,TRBD1,TRBJ1-1,CASSKQGQGTEAFF
TRBV15,TRBD1,TRBJ2-7,CATSPRQGYEQYF
TRBV9,TRBD1,TRBJ1-2,CASQGTGNYGYTF
TRBV9,.,TRBJ2-6,CASSSLPGKNVLTF
TRBV7-9,TRBD2,TRBJ2-1,CASSYRRWEGDNEQFF